Here is one T cell receptor beta chain with its context. TCRdb's table, derived via immunoSEQ multiplex PCR, lists solely in-frame clones and lacks some. The table lists around 75,000 clones, roughly 91% of them singletons. Germline-derived CDR1 and CDR2 are SGHTA and FQGNSA. The CDR3 is 15 amino acids. Trimming cost V 5 bases and J 6 bases, with 17 bases left between them. This record comes from a study of OX40 agonist ivuxolimab in advanced cancers. The sample was CD4+ or CD8+ T cells sorted from blood, taken in a trial of the OX40 agonist ivuxolimab. This TCR came from an adult with an advanced solid tumor such as melanoma, head and neck, liver or kidney cancer. This rearrangement joins TRBV7-2 to TRBJ1-5; possibly TRBD1 for D (5 bases). The CDR3 DNA sequence: TGTGCCAGCAGCGCCATAGCGGGGGAAGGTCAGCCCCAGCATTTT. Translated, it gives CASSAIAGEGQPQHF.